The 4 T cell receptor beta chains in this list originate from one sample, sequenced in a study of blood T cell repertoires in COVID-19. Here immunoSEQ multiplex PCR was the method, and the copy in TCRdb shows in-frame clones only, minus some. The sample records about 130,000 clones, over 75% being singletons. Sequencing used peripheral blood. Receptor source: a man aged 25-45 years with COVID-19, enrolled during active disease.

The rearrangement links TRBV5-6 to TRBJ1-5; 8 positions agree with TRBD1. This CDR3 spans 16 amino acids. The V segment lost 0 bases and the J segment 4 bases; nucleotides outside the gene matches: 6. In germline, CDR1 is SGHDT, CDR2 YYEEEE. The CDR3 is CASSLGGTGWNQPQHF. The CDR3 nucleotides are TGTGCCAGCAGCTTGGGGGGGACAGGATGGAATCAGCCCCAGCATTTT. The full variable domain, its missing parts supplied by reference TRBV5-6 and TRBJ1-5, is DAGVTQSPTHLIKTRGQQVTLRCSPKSGHDTVSWYQQALGQGPQFIFQYYEEEERQRGNFPDRFSGHQFPNYSSELNVNALLLGDSALYLCASSLGGTGWNQPQHFGDGTRLSIL.

This clone was observed a single time. V is TRBV9 and J is TRBJ2-1, with 8 bases that match TRBD2. The CDR3 loop spans 14 amino acids. Germline V gene sequence: CDR1 SGDLS, CDR2 YYNGEE. The junction had 6 bases not matched to a gene; V was cut back by 2 bases and J by 8 bases. The CDR3 region is CASSVPGTRDEQFF. The CDR3 nucleotides are TGTGCCAGCAGCGTCCCCGGGACTAGAGATGAGCAGTTCTTC. Full variable domain (outside the CDR3, taken from reference TRBV9 and TRBJ2-1): DSGVTQTPKHLITATGQRVTLRCSPRSGDLSVYWYQQSLDQGLQFLIQYYNGEERAKGNILERFSAQQFPDLHSELNLSSLELGDSALYFCASSVPGTRDEQFFGPGTRLTVL.

The chain uses TRBV7-7 and TRBJ1-3, with TRBD1 identical over 11 bases. Germline loops: CDR1 SSHAT, CDR2 FNYEAQ (reference sequence). J was trimmed by 8 bases and V by 1 base; bases with no gene match: 4. The length of the CDR3 is 15 residues. In nucleotides, the CDR3 is TGTGCCAGCAGCTTAGGGACAGGGGGCATGGACACCATATATTTT. Protein product: CASSLGTGGMDTIYF.

V and J are TRBV9 and TRBJ2-1; 13 nucleotides agree with TRBD2. J lost 3 bases, V lost 0 bases, and 12 bases had no gene match. The CDR3 length is 20 residues. Germline V gives CDR1 SGDLS, CDR2 YYNGEE. The CDR3 sequence is CASSVEVRGTSGAIYNEQFF. The DNA of the CDR3 is TGTGCCAGCAGCGTAGAGGTTAGGGGGACTAGCGGGGCTATCTACAATGAGCAGTTCTTC.